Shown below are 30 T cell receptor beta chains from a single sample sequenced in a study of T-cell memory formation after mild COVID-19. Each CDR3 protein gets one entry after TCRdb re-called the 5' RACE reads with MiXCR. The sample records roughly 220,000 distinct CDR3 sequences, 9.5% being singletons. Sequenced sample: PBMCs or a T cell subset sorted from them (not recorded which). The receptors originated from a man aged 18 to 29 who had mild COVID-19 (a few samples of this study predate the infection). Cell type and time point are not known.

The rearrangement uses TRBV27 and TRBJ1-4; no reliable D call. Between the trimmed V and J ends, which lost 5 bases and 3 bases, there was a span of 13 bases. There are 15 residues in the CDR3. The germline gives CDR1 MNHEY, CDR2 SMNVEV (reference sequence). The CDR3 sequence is CASSARWAPNEKLFF. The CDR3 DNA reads TGTGCCAGCAGTGCTCGCTGGGCCCCTAATGAAAAACTGTTTTTT.

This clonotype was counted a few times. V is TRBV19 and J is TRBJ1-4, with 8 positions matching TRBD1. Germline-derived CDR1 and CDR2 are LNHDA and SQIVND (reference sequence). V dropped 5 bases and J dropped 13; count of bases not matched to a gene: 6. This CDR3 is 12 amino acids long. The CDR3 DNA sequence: TGTGCCAGTAGTCTGCTACAGGGGGGACTGTTTTTT. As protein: CASSLLQGGLFF. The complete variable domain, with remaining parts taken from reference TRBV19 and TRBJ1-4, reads DGGITQSPKYLFRKEGQNVTLSCEQNLNHDAMYWYRQDPGQGLRLIYYSQIVNDFQKGDIAEGYSVSREKKESFPLTVTSAQKNPTAFYLCASSLLQGGLFFGSGTQLSVL.

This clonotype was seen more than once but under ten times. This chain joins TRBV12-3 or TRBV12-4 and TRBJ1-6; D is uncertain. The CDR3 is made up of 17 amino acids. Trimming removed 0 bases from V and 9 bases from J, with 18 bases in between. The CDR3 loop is CASSLAQSGKLFSPLHF. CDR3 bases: TGTGCCAGCAGTTTAGCGCAGTCAGGAAAGTTGTTTTCACCCCTCCACTTT.

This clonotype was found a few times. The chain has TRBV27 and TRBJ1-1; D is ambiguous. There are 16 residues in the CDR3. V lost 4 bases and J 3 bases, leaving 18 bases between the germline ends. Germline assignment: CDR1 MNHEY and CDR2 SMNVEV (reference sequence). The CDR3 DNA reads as TGTGCCAGCAGTTCAATGGGTGGTTTCTCGTACACTGAAGCTTTCTTT. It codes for CASSSMGGFSYTEAFF.

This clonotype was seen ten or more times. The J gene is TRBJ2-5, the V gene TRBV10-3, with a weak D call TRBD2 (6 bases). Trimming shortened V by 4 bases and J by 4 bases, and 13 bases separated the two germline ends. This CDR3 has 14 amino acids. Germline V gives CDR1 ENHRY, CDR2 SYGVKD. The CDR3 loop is CAISAGTGRETQYF. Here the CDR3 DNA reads TGTGCCATCAGTGCTGGGACTGGTCGAGAGACCCAGTACTTC.

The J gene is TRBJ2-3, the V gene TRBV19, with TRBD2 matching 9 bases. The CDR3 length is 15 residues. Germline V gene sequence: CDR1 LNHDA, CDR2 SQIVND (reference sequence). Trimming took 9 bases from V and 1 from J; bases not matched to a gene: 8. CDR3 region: CASTKRGAGTDTQYF. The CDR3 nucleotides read TGTGCCAGCACGAAGCGGGGGGCAGGCACAGATACGCAGTATTTT.

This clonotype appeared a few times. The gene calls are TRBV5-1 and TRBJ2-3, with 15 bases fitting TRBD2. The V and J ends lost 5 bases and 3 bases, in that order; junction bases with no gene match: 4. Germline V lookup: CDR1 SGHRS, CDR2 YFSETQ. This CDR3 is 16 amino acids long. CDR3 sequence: CASRSGTSGGTDTQYF. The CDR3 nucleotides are TGCGCCAGCAGATCCGGGACTAGCGGGGGGACAGATACGCAGTATTTT.

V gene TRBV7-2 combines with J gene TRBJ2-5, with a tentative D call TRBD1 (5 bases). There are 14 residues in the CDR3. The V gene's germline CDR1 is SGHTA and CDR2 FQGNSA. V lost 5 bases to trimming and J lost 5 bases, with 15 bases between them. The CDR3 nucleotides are TGTGCCAGCAGCCCCAGGGCAGGGTGGGAGACCCAGTACTTC. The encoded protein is CASSPRAGWETQYF.

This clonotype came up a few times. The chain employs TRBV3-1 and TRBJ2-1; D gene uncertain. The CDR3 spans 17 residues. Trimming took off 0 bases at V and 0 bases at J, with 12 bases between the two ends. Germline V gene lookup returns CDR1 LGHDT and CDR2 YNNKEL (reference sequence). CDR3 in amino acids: CASSQDLGGSSYNEQFF. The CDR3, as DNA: TGTGCCAGCAGCCAAGATCTAGGCGGTAGCTCCTACAATGAGCAGTTCTTC.

As DNA, the CDR3 is TGTGCCAGCAGTTCCCAACCCCAACTAGCGGGGGGTATCAATGAGCAGTTCTTC. Translating it yields CASSSQPQLAGGINEQFF. The gene calls are TRBV6-2 or TRBV6-3 and TRBJ2-1; 12 bases line up with TRBD2. Trimming at V came to 4 bases and at J to 6 bases, leaving 13 bases not matched to a gene. There are 18 residues in the CDR3. Germline CDR1 is MNHEY and CDR2 is SVGEGT.

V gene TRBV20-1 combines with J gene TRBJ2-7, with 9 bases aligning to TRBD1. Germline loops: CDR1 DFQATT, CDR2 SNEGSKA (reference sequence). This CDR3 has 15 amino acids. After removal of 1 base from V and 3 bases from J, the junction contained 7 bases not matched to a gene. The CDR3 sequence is CSARGRQGVLYEQYF. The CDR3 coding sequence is TGCAGTGCTAGAGGGAGACAGGGGGTCCTCTACGAGCAGTACTTC.

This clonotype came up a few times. The CDR3 protein is CASSLDGWNGYTF. In DNA, the CDR3 is TGCGCCAGCAGCTTGGACGGATGGAATGGCTACACCTTC. The chain joins TRBV5-1 to TRBJ1-2; D call uncertain. The germline V and J ends were trimmed by 0 bases and 6 bases, with 9 bases remaining between them. The germline gives CDR1 SGHRS, CDR2 YFSETQ. The length of the CDR3 is 13 residues.

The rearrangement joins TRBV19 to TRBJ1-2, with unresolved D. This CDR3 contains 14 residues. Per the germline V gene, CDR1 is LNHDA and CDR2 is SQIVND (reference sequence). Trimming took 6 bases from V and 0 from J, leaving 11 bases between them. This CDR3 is CASRTVSSNYGYTF. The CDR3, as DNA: TGTGCCAGTAGGACCGTCTCGTCTAACTATGGCTACACCTTC.

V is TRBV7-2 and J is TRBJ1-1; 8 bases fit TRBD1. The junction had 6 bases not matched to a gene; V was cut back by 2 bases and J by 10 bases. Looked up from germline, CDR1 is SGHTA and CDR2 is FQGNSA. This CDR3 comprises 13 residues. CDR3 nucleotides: TGTGCCAGCAGCTTATCGTGGACAGGGCCAGCTTTCTTT. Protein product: CASSLSWTGPAFF.

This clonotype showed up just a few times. The CDR3 sequence is CAAQGEQGTVGNSPLHF. In DNA, the CDR3 is TGTGCCGCACAAGGGGAACAGGGAACGGTTGGAAATTCACCCCTCCACTTT. The chain is built from TRBV10-3 and TRBJ1-6; D possibly corresponds to TRBD1 (6 bases). Between the trimmed V and J ends, which lost 11 bases and 7 bases, there was a span of 27 bases. CDR1 ENHRY and CDR2 SYGVKD come from the germline V gene. This CDR3 spans 17 amino acids.

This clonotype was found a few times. The CDR3 DNA reads TGCGCCAGCAGCTTTGGGCAGACCCAAGAGACCCAGTACTTC. It yields the protein CASSFGQTQETQYF. The V call is TRBV5-1, the J call TRBJ2-5, with D hard to call. V lost 2 bases and J 1 base, leaving 9 bases between the germline ends. The CDR3 is made up of 14 amino acids. CDR1 is SGHRS and CDR2 is YFSETQ in the germline V gene.

The DNA for the CDR3 is TGTGCCAGCGGAGGGACAGGGAACACTGAAGCTTTCTTT. Encoded protein: CASGGTGNTEAFF. J is TRBJ1-1 and V is TRBV25-1, with 8 bases aligning to TRBD1. CDR3 length equals 13 residues. In germline, CDR1 is MGHDK, CDR2 SYGVNS. V trimming: 8 bases; J trimming: 1 base; junction bases outside the gene matches: 3.

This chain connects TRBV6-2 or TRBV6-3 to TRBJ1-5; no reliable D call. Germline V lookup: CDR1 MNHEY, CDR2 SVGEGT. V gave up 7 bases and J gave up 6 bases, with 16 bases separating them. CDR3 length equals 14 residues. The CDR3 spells CASTLRGGVQPQHF. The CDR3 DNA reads TGTGCCAGCACCCTTCGGGGTGGTGTTCAGCCCCAGCATTTT.

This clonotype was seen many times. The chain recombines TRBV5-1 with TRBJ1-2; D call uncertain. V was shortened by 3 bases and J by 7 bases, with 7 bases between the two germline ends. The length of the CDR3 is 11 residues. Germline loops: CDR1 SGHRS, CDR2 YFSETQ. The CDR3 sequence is CASSSSGGYTF. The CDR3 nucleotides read TGCGCCAGCAGCTCATCGGGTGGCTACACCTTC.

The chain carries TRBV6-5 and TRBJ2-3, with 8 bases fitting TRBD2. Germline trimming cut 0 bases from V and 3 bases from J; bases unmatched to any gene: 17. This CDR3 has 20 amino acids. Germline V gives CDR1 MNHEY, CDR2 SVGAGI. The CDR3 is CASSYSTVAGLVVGTDTQYF. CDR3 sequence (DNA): TGTGCCAGCAGTTACTCGACGGTAGCGGGGTTGGTAGTAGGTACAGATACGCAGTATTTT.

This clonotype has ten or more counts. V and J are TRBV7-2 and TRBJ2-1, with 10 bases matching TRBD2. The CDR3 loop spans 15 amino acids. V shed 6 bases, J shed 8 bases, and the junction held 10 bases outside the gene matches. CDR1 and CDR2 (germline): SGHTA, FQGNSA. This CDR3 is CASSNPGLARDEQFF. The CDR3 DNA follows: TGTGCCAGCAGTAACCCGGGACTAGCGCGAGATGAGCAGTTCTTC.

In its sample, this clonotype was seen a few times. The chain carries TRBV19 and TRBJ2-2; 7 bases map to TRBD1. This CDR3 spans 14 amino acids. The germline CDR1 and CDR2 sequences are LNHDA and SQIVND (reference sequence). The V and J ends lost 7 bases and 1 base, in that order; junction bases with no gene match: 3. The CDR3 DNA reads TGTGCCAGTAAGGGACAGCTGAACACCGGGGAGCTGTTTTTT. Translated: CASKGQLNTGELFF.

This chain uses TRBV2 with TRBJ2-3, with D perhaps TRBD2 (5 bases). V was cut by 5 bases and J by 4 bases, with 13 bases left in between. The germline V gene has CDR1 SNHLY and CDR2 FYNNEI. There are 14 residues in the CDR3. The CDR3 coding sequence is TGTGCCAGCAGTCGGGATAGCGAGGCAGATACGCAGTATTTT. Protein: CASSRDSEADTQYF.

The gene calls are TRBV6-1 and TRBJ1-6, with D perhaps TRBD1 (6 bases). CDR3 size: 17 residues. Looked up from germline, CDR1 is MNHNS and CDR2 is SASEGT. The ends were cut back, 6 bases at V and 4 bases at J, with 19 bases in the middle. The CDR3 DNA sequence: TGTGCCAGCAGGACCCAACAGGGCCCCGGGTATAATTCACCCCTCCACTTT. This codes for CASRTQQGPGYNSPLHF.

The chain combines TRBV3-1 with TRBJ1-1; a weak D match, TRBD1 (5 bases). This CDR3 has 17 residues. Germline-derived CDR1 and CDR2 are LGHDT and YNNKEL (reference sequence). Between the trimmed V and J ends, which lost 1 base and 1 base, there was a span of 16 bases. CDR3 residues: CASSQGHNRRANTEAFF. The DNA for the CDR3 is TGTGCCAGCAGCCAAGGACACAACAGGAGAGCGAACACTGAAGCTTTCTTT.

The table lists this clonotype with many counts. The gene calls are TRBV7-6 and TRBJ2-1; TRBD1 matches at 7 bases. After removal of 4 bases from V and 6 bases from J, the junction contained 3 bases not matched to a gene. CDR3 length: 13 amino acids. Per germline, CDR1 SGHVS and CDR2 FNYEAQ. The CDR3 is CASSSGQFNEQFF. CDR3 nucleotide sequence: TGTGCCAGCAGCTCGGGACAGTTCAATGAGCAGTTCTTC.

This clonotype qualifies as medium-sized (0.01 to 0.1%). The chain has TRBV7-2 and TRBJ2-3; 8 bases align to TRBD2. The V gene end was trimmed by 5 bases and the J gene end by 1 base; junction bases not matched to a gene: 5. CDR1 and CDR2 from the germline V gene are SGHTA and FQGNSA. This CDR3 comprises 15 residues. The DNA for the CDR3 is TGTGCCAGCAGCGTTGGACTAGCCCGCACAGATACGCAGTATTTT. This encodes CASSVGLARTDTQYF.

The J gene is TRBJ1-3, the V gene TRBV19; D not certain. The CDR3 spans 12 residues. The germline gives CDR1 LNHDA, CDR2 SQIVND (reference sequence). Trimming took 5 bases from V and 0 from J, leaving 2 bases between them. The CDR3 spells CASSGSGNTIYF. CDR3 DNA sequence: TGTGCCAGTAGTGGCTCTGGAAACACCATATATTTT.

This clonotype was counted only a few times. The CDR3 DNA reads TGTGCCAGCAGTTTAGTGGGGCCCCCTCGGAACATTCAGTACTTC. It specifies CASSLVGPPRNIQYF. V gene TRBV12-3 or TRBV12-4 combines with J gene TRBJ2-4; D may be TRBD1 (5 bases). The V end was cut by 1 base, the J end by 7 bases, with 14 bases between. CDR3 length: 15 residues.

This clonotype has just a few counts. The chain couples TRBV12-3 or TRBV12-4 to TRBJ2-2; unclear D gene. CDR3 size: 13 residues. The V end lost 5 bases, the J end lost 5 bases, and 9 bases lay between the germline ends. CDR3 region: CASSLQRTGELFF. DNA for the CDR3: TGTGCCAGCAGTCTCCAGAGAACCGGGGAGCTGTTTTTT.